This entry lists 30 T cell receptor beta chains sequenced from one sample in a study of tumor-infiltrating lymphocytes in primary liver carcinoma (dated by TCRdb to 2016 to 2017). TCRdb lists the instrument as Illumina HiSeq 2500. TCRbeta-specific cDNA was reverse-transcribed from roughly 500 ng total RNA using a constant-region primer and ProtoScript II reverse transcriptase. TCRbeta libraries were built with three nested multiplex PCR rounds, a slightly modified ARM-PCR procedure. Each of the first two PCR rounds ran for around 10 cycles using multiplex TRBV1-TRBV30 forward primers together with a Cbeta reverse primer. Using fastp at Q25 and MiXCR, TCRdb reprocessed the public reads and kept productive beta chains. One record per CDR3 amino acid sequence lists the most common genes and DNA. The sample table lists under 150,000 distinct CDR3 sequences, 65% to 75% of them with a count of one. Of the sample, over 6.5% falls within the top ten clones.

Without any cell sorting, total RNA and DNA were co-extracted from around 18-30 mg of bulk tissue using the AllPrep DNA/RNA mini kit. The sequenced material came from tumor-adjacent normal liver tissue. The receptors come from a woman aged 60 to 75 with primary liver carcinoma and hepatitis B virus infection.

Comment on this clonotype: A much bigger clone sits one base away, suggesting this may be a read error. The V call is TRBV5-6, the J call TRBJ2-2, with TRBD2 matching 7 bases. V shed 1 base, J shed 7 bases, and the junction held 16 bases outside the gene matches. The germline V gene has CDR1 SGHDT and CDR2 YYEEEE. This CDR3 has 18 amino acids. The CDR3 region has the DNA TGTGCCAGCAGCTTGTTGTCGAGGGAGGGCCATGTTATCGGGGAGCTGTTTTTT. Translated: CASSLLSREGHVIGELFF.

The chain is built from TRBV9 and TRBJ1-5; unclear D gene. There are 14 residues in the CDR3. Trimming removed 0 bases at V and 7 bases at J, with 11 bases between. Germline V CDR1 and CDR2: SGDLS, YYNGEE. In DNA, the CDR3 is TGTGCCAGCAGCGTAGATGGGGTTGGGCAGCCCCAGCATTTT. Translating gives CASSVDGVGQPQHF.

Concerning this clonotype: As the CDR3 is not closed by the conserved phenylalanine or tryptophan, this likely results from a read error. The V and J genes are TRBV5-1 and TRBJ2-1; the D gene is possibly TRBD2 (6 bases). The CDR3 has 15 residues. Trimming took 4 bases from V and 12 from J, leaving 23 bases between them. Germline V gene lookup returns CDR1 SGHRS and CDR2 YFSETQ. CDR3 region: CASSPDRVTGDVQFI. CDR3 nucleotides: TGCGCCAGCAGCCCGGATAGGGTAACGGGGGATGTGCAGTTCATC.

This clonotype appeared a few times. The V call is TRBV11-2, the J call TRBJ2-1; 8 bases align to TRBD2. The length of the CDR3 is 15 residues. Germline V gene sequence: CDR1 SGHAT, CDR2 FQNNGV. The junction had 4 bases not matched to a gene; V was cut back by 5 bases and J by 1 base. The CDR3 protein is CASSRTSGSYNEQFF. The CDR3 region has the DNA TGTGCCAGCAGCCGTACTAGCGGATCCTACAATGAGCAGTTCTTC.

As concerns this clonotype: Just one base apart from a much larger clone, this may be a read error. This chain uses TRBV21-1 with TRBJ1-1; TRBD1 is taken as the D call from the table, unchecked against the DNA. TRBV21-1 is flagged as a pseudogene. The length of the CDR3 is 16 residues. The CDR3 DNA sequence: TGTGCCAGCTGCGGGACAGGGGTGGGATTGAACACTGAAGCTTTCTTT. As protein: CASCGTGVGLNTEAFF.

To note about this clonotype: The junction and the germline gene differ at one end; a read error may be behind it. The gene calls are TRBV11-2 and TRBJ2-1; D call uncertain. The V gene's germline CDR1 is SGHAT and CDR2 FQNNGV. There are 17 residues in the CDR3. The CDR3 DNA reads TGTACCAGCAGCTTCACCCCACTGAGGAGCTCCTACAATGAGCAGTCCTTC. Translation: CTSSFTPLRSSYNEQSF.

With respect to this clonotype: At one boundary the junction diverges from the germline segment, which might be a read error. The rearrangement links TRBV28 to TRBJ1-4, with D perhaps TRBD1 (5 bases). Germline V gives CDR1 MDHEN, CDR2 SYDVKM. The CDR3 spans 11 residues. The CDR3 spells CASKEGQKLSF. The CDR3 DNA reads TGTGCCAGCAAGGAAGGACAAAAACTGTCTTTT.

Turning to this clonotype: At one of its ends the junction is not consistent with the germline gene, which may arise from a read error. The V and J genes are TRBV6-2 or TRBV6-3 and TRBJ2-4; 12 bases agree with TRBD2. In germline, CDR1 is MNHEY, CDR2 SVGEGT. This CDR3 comprises 20 residues. The CDR3 here is CASSYLALAGGPAFKSIQYF. The CDR3 nucleotides are TGTGCCAGCAGTTACCTTGCACTAGCGGGAGGACCAGCCTTCAAAAGCATTCAGTACTTC.

In regard to this clonotype: The CDR3 ends on some other residue instead of the conserved phenylalanine or tryptophan, so this is likely a read error. V usage is TRBV11-2 and J usage is TRBJ2-6; possible D gene TRBD1, 5 bases. This CDR3 comprises 18 residues. Germline loops: CDR1 SGHAT, CDR2 FQNNGV. The CDR3 DNA sequence: TGTGCCAGCAGCTTCCCCTCAGAAGGGGTCTCTGAGGCCAACGTCCTGACTCTC. Its translation: CASSFPSEGVSEANVLTL.

The V and J genes are TRBV5-1 and TRBJ2-2; D might be TRBD1 (5 bases). In germline, CDR1 is SGHRS, CDR2 YFSETQ. With 2 bases removed from V and 0 bases from J, the gap between germline ends came to 8 bases. The CDR3 is made up of 15 amino acids. The CDR3 nucleotides read TGCGCCAGCAGCTTACAGGTGCCGAACACCGGGGAGCTGTTTTTT. Translated: CASSLQVPNTGELFF.

Regarding this clonotype: A much larger clone sits a single nucleotide away, making a read error possible. This chain joins TRBV28 and TRBJ1-1; D gene ambiguous. CDR3 size: 12 residues. The V gene's germline CDR1 is MDHEN and CDR2 SYDVKM. Trimming removed 6 bases from V and 10 bases from J, with 15 bases in between. CDR3 nucleotides: TGTGCCAGCAGGTCGGTGGCGTTTGTAGCTTTCTTT. This codes for CASRSVAFVAFF. The entire variable domain, with the rest obtained from reference TRBV28 and TRBJ1-1, is as follows: DVKVTQSSRYLVKRTGEKVFLECVQDMDHENMFWYRQDPGLGLRLIYFSYDVKMKEKGDIPEGYSVSREKKERFSLILESASTNQTSMYLCASRSVAFVAFFGQGTRLTVV.

The V gene is TRBV6-5, the J gene TRBJ1-5; the D gene could be TRBD1 or TRBD2 (6 bases each). The better agreement between TRBJ2-3 and the DNA end casts doubt on the J call. Per germline, CDR1 MNHEY and CDR2 SVGAGI. This CDR3 comprises 15 residues. DNA for the CDR3: TGTGCCAGTAGCCCCGGGGGCCGCGGCAAGCAGCCCCAGTATTTT. Translated: CASSPGGRGKQPQYF.

CDR3 sequence reads: CASSFIGTDTQYF. DNA of the CDR3: TGTGCCAGCAGCTTTATTGGTACAGATACGCAGTATTTT. The rearrangement joins TRBV11-1 to TRBJ2-3; D not resolved. Trimming stripped 3 bases from V and 3 bases from J, with 7 bases between. Germline CDR1 SGHAT, CDR2 FQDESV (reference sequence). This CDR3 has 13 amino acids. The full variable domain, its missing parts supplied by reference TRBV11-1 and TRBJ2-3, is EAEVAQSPRYKITEKSQAVAFWCDPISGHATLYWYRQILGQGPELLVQFQDESVVDDSQLPKDRFSAERLKGVDSTLKIQPAELGDSAMYLCASSFIGTDTQYFGPGTRLTVL.

This clonotype is termed medium-sized. The chain uses TRBV11-3 and TRBJ2-2, with D uncertain. The CDR3 is 12 residues long. The germline V gene has CDR1 SGHNT and CDR2 YENEEA. Trimming left V 5 bases short and J 9 bases short, with 10 bases between. The chain's CDR3 is CASSPSMRELFF. For the CDR3, the DNA is TGTGCCAGCAGCCCCTCTATGAGGGAGCTGTTTTTT.

This clonotype was seen a few times. This may arise from a read error, as a much more abundant clone is one base away. This chain connects TRBV5-1 to TRBJ2-3; D may be TRBD1 or TRBD2 (5 bases each). This CDR3 spans 15 amino acids. Per germline, CDR1 SGHRS and CDR2 YFSETQ. The CDR3 reads CASSPRGETSDMQYF. CDR3 nucleotide sequence: TGCGCCAGCAGCCCCCGAGGGGAGACTTCAGATATGCAGTATTTT.

For this clonotype: This may come from a read error, since a much larger clone is one base off. V is TRBV5-1 and J is TRBJ2-5; D gene ambiguous. The CDR3 runs 13 residues. CDR1 and CDR2 from the germline V gene are SGHRS and YFSETQ. Here the CDR3 reads CACSLLGEETQYF. CDR3 bases: TGCGCCTGCAGCTTGTTGGGTGAAGAGACCCAGTACTTC.

In its sample, this clonotype was seen many times. The chain joins TRBV29-1 to TRBJ1-1; D unclear. Trimming stripped 5 bases from V and 1 base from J, with 5 bases between. The CDR3 runs 11 residues. Germline V gives CDR1 SQVTM, CDR2 ANQGSEA. CDR3 nucleotides: TGCAGCGTTTTTCAGAACACTGAAGCTTTCTTT. Protein product: CSVFQNTEAFF.

Concerning this clonotype: Possible read error: a much larger clone is one base away. The V call is TRBV5-1, the J call TRBJ1-1; D not certain. The CDR3 runs to 12 residues. The germline V gene has CDR1 SGHRS and CDR2 YFSETQ. CDR3 loop: CASGPRNAEAFF. CDR3 DNA: TGCGCCAGCGGGCCCAGGAACGCTGAAGCTTTCTTT. Supplemented by reference TRBV5-1 and TRBJ1-1, the full variable domain reads KAGVTQTPRYLIKTRGQQVTLSCSPISGHRSVSWYQQTPGQGLQFLFEYFSETQRNKGNFPGRFSGRQFSNSRSEMNVSTLELGDSALYLCASGPRNAEAFFGQGTRLTVV.

This clonotype was recorded once. Possible read error: a much larger clone is one base away. The chain carries TRBV5-6 and TRBJ2-5; 7 bases map to TRBD2. The CDR3 contains 16 residues. With 0 bases clipped from V and 7 bases from J, the junction kept 12 bases outside the gene matches. CDR1 SGHDT and CDR2 YYEEEE come from the germline V gene. The CDR3 sequence: CASSLGLAVFKVTQYF. CDR3 sequence (DNA): TGTGCCAGCAGCTTGGGCCTAGCGGTCTTTAAAGTGACCCAGTACTTC.

This chain links TRBV7-2 with TRBJ2-7; D is uncertain. Germline V CDR1 and CDR2: SGHTA, FQGNSA. The CDR3 loop spans 13 amino acids. Trimming pared 8 bases from V and 6 bases from J, leaving 17 bases between. The CDR3 here is CASGPFVKLEQYF. The CDR3 DNA sequence: TGTGCCAGCGGCCCGTTCGTAAAACTCGAGCAGTACTTC.

The chain uses TRBV28 and TRBJ2-6; a weak D match, TRBD2 (5 bases). CDR1 and CDR2 from the germline V gene are MDHEN and SYDVKM. Trimming cost V 3 bases and J 4 bases, with 10 bases left between them. CDR3 length: 15 amino acids. The CDR3: CASSFGVSGANVLTF. The DNA of the CDR3 is TGTGCCAGCAGTTTCGGGGTCTCAGGGGCCAACGTCCTGACTTTC. Filled out from reference TRBV28 and TRBJ2-6, the complete variable domain reads DVKVTQSSRYLVKRTGEKVFLECVQDMDHENMFWYRQDPGLGLRLIYFSYDVKMKEKGDIPEGYSVSREKKERFSLILESASTNQTSMYLCASSFGVSGANVLTFGAGSRLTVL.

This clonotype was observed a single time. Relative to the germline gene, one junction end is altered; a read error may explain this. The rearrangement links TRBV11-2 to TRBJ2-3; D possibly corresponds to TRBD1 (6 bases). Germline V gene data show CDR1 as SGHAT and CDR2 as FQNNGV. CDR3 size: 14 residues. For the CDR3, the DNA is TGTACCAGCAGCCATCAGACAGGCACAGATACACAGTATTTT. It translates to CTSSHQTGTDTQYF.

The rearrangement uses TRBV11-3 and TRBJ2-1; possibly TRBD2 for D (5 bases). Trimming pared 7 bases from V and 4 bases from J, leaving 17 bases between. The CDR3 loop spans 15 amino acids. Per the germline V gene, CDR1 is SGHNT and CDR2 is YENEEA. The CDR3 bases are TGTGCCAGCAACCAGACCAGCGGAGCTTACAATGAGCAGTTCTTC. This encodes CASNQTSGAYNEQFF.

Notes on this clonotype: A junction boundary mismatches the germline segment, possibly from a read error. The chain is built from TRBV7-8 and TRBJ1-5; D remains unclear. Germline V gene data show CDR1 as SGHVS and CDR2 as FQNEAQ. The CDR3 extends over 14 amino acids. CDR3 DNA: TGTGCCAGCAGCTCAGATGTCGGCAATCGGCCCCAGCATTTT. This sequence encodes CASSSDVGNRPQHF.

Points on this clonotype: A junction end diverges from the germline sequence, so it may reflect a read error. The chain joins TRBV11-2 to TRBJ2-5; D is ambiguous. This CDR3 is built from 15 residues. CDR1 is SGHAT and CDR2 is FQNNGV in the germline V gene. The CDR3 loop is CASSTLGFAGESQYF. The DNA of the CDR3 is TGTGCCAGCAGTACTCTAGGATTCGCAGGAGAGTCCCAGTACTTC.

About this clonotype itself: The conserved phenylalanine or tryptophan normally closing the CDR3 is absent here, so this likely arose from a read error. This chain links TRBV5-5 with TRBJ2-7; 7 bases match TRBD1. CDR1 is SGHKS and CDR2 is YYEKEE in the germline V gene (reference sequence). The CDR3 is 15 amino acids. The CDR3 DNA reads as TGTGACAGCCGCTCCCCGGACAGGCTAAGCTACGAGCAGTACTCC. Its translation is CDSRSPDRLSYEQYS.

Of note for this clonotype: One junction end disagrees with the germline gene, perhaps due to a read error. This chain joins TRBV13 and TRBJ1-5; weak D call: TRBD1 (5 bases). Germline CDR1 PRHDT, CDR2 FYEKMQ (reference sequence). The CDR3 totals 14 residues. As DNA, the CDR3 is TGTGCCAGCAGCTTGGGGACCTACAATCGGCCCCAGCATTTT. Protein sequence: CASSLGTYNRPQHF.

Note on this clonotype: Sequence at one end of the junction differs from germline and may be a read error. The rearrangement links TRBV5-5 to TRBJ2-7, with D maybe TRBD2 (6 bases). Germline loops: CDR1 SGHKS, CDR2 YYEKEE (reference sequence). The CDR3 runs to 14 residues. CDR3 nucleotides: TGTGCCAGCAGTCGGGACTTGAGCTCCTACAAGCAGTACTTC. Protein product: CASSRDLSSYKQYF.

Remarks on this clonotype: The junction does not match germline at one end; this may be a read error. This sequence joins TRBV30 and TRBJ2-5, with 7 bases fitting TRBD1. Germline V gene lookup returns CDR1 GTSNPN and CDR2 SVGIG (reference sequence). This CDR3 contains 14 residues. CDR3 protein: CAWSVQGRQETQCF. CDR3 bases: TGTGCCTGGAGTGTACAGGGGCGCCAAGAGACCCAGTGCTTC.

V and J are TRBV10-3 and TRBJ1-4; TRBD1 is a possible D gene (6 bases). Looked up from germline, CDR1 is ENHRY and CDR2 is SYGVKD. The ends were cut back, 2 bases at V and 5 bases at J, with 15 bases in the middle. This CDR3 region has 16 residues. The CDR3 region has the DNA TGTGCCATCAGTGAGGGCGCACAGGGACCAAATGAAAAACTGTTTTTT. This sequence encodes CAISEGAQGPNEKLFF.